One sample yielded the 6 T cell receptor beta chains listed below, sequenced in a study of shared clonotypes between healthy human individuals (dated by TCRdb to 2020 to 2021). Library prep was done by the immunoSEQ multiplex PCR assay. The source is immuneACCESS, and TCRdb retained only in-frame sequences with V and J called. Part of the clones is not carried over; for the studies checked, unresolved V genes explain less than half of this, and the remainder is unexplained. This sample has around 1,100,000 clones in its table, and around 77% of those were observed once. 0.89% of the sample comes from the top ten. Specimen: memory CD4+ T cells from PBMCs. The label giving this sample's cell subset or site can be read as: CD45RA-negative fraction. The receptors were gathered from a man younger than 30 in good health. Some clones in this sample may be carry-over from other donors' samples.

V and J are TRBV4-2 and TRBJ1-1, with a possible D match to TRBD1 (6 bases). V shed 2 bases and J shed 1 base, with 20 bases lying between them. The germline CDR1 and CDR2 sequences are LGHNA and YNFKEQ. The CDR3 sequence is 18 residues long. DNA for the CDR3: TGTGCCAGCAGCCAAATCGGGGGGCGACATGTTGGGAACACTGAAGCTTTCTTT. It is translated as CASSQIGGRHVGNTEAFF.

The V gene is TRBV4-2, the J gene TRBJ1-2, with D unclear. The CDR3 is made up of 13 amino acids. Trimming pared 5 bases from V and 2 bases from J, leaving 9 bases between. Germline V gene data show CDR1 as LGHNA and CDR2 as YNFKEQ. This chain's CDR3 is CASSLLGNYGYTF. CDR3 nucleotide sequence: TGTGCCAGCAGCTTACTTGGGAACTATGGCTACACCTTC.

V is TRBV20-1 and J is TRBJ1-4; a possible D gene is TRBD1 (6 bases). V was trimmed by 6 bases and J by 6 bases, leaving 8 bases between them. Germline assignment: CDR1 DFQATT and CDR2 SNEGSKA (reference sequence). CDR3 length: 11 residues. The CDR3 DNA reads as TGCAGTGCATCAGGGGATGAAAAACTGTTTTTT. Amino acid sequence: CSASGDEKLFF.

V is TRBV28 and J is TRBJ2-1, with unresolved D. CDR3 length: 14 amino acids. Germline CDR1 is MDHEN and CDR2 is SYDVKM. V shed 0 bases and J shed 7 bases, with 10 bases lying between them. CDR3 amino acids: CASSLWVAGNEQFF. In DNA, the CDR3 is TGTGCCAGCAGTTTATGGGTAGCAGGAAATGAGCAGTTCTTC. The full variable domain, in which reference TRBV28 and TRBJ2-1 provide the parts outside the CDR3, is DVKVTQSSRYLVKRTGEKVFLECVQDMDHENMFWYRQDPGLGLRLIYFSYDVKMKEKGDIPEGYSVSREKKERFSLILESASTNQTSMYLCASSLWVAGNEQFFGPGTRLTVL.

The genes are TRBV19 and TRBJ2-7; 8 nucleotides line up with TRBD1. The CDR3 extends over 15 amino acids. V lost 1 base, J lost 2 bases, and 4 bases stayed unmatched. The germline CDR1 and CDR2 sequences are LNHDA and SQIVND (reference sequence). The CDR3 nucleotides are TGTGCCAGTAGTATAGCGGGGACAGGCACCTACGAGCAGTACTTC. Amino acid sequence: CASSIAGTGTYEQYF.

This clone turned up a few times. V and J are TRBV6-6 and TRBJ2-7; D is unclear. This CDR3 is 15 amino acids long. Germline V gives CDR1 MNHNY, CDR2 SVGAGI (reference sequence). The ends were cut back, 0 bases at V and 1 base at J, with 10 bases in the middle. The CDR3 nucleotides read TGTGCCAGCAGTTACTCCCCGGCGAAGTCCTACGAGCAGTACTTC. This translates into CASSYSPAKSYEQYF.